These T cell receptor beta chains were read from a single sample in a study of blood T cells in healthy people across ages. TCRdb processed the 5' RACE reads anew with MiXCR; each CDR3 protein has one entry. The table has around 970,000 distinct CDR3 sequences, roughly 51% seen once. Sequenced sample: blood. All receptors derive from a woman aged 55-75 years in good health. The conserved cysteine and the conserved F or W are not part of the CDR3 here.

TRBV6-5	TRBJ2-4	ASRAKNIQY
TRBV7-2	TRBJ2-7	ASSKPGLALRSYEQY
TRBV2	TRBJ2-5	ASSGRGFQETQY
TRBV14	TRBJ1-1	ASSQEQAGRAF
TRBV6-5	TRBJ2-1	ASSRGLAGNEQF
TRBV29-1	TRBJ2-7	SVEERDYEQY
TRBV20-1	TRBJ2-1	SVIDSRGYNEQF
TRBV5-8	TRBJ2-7	ASSFTGTGGREQY
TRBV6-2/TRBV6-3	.	ASSYRRGAYNEQY
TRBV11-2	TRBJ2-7	ASSTGRTSGTHEQY
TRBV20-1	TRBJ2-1	SAPIRVGGFSYNEQF
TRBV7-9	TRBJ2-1	ATRTGGNNEQF
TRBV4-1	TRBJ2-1	ASSRPWNGSDNEQF
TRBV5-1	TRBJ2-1	ASSVVSELEKF
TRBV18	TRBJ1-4	ASSPSSGTANEKLF
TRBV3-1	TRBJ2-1	VSSQDQDSYNQQF
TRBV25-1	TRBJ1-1	ASSEWGGLSTEAF
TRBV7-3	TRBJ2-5	ASSLSGEAETQY
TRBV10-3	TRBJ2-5	ATGGASGQETQY
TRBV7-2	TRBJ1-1	ASSPHGGRNTEAF
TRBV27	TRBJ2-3	ASSSMGFGTDTQY
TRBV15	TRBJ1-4	ATRGWVDEKLF
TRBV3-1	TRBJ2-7	ASSQRDKSYEQY
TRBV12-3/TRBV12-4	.	ASSLALGRETQY
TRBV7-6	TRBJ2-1	ASKPRGQWGTSEQF
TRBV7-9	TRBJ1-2	ASSSREGSPFYGYT
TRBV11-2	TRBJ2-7	ASSKGLGRGFYEQY
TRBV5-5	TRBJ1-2	ASSLSRLYGYT
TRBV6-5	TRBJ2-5	ASSYPARLETQY
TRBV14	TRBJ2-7	ASSQWAVTLYEQY
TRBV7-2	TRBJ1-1	ASSLDANTEAF
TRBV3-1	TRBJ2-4	ASSQDRGGMAKNIQY
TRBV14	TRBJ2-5	ASSQGPRGPKQETQY
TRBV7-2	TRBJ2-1	ASMAREGGHNEQF
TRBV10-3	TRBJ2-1	AISESPDGGRGVQF
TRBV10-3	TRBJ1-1	AISDPGTPHTEAF
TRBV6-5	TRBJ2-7	ASSYSQGRVGYEQY
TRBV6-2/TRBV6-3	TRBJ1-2	ASSMGGYGYT